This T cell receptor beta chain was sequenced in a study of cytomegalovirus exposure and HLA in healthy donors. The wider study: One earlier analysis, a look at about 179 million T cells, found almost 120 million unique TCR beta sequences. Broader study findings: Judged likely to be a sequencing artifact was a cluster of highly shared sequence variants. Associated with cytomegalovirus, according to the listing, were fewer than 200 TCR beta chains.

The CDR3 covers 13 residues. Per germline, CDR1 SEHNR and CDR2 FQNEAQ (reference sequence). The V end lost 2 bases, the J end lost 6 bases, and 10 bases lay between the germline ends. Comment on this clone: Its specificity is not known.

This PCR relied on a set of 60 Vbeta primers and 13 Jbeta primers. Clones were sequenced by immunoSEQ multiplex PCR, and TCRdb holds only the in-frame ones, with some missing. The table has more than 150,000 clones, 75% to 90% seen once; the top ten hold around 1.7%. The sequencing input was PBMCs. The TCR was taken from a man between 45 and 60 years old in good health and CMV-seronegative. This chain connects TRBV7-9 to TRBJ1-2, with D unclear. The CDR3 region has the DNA TGTGCCAGCAGCTTACCCCCGGGAAATGGCTACACCTTC. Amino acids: CASSLPPGNGYTF.